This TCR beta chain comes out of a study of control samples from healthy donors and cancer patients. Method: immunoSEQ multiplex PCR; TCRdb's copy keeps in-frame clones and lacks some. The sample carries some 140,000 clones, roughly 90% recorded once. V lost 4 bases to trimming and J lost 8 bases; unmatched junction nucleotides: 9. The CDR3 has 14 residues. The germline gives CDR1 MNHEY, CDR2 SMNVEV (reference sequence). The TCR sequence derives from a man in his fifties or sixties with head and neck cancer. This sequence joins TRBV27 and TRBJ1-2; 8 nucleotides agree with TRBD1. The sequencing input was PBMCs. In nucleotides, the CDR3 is TGTGCCAGCAGTTCCGGACAGGGTCTAACCGGCTACACCTTC. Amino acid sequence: CASSSGQGLTGYTF.